One and the same sample provided the 2 T cell receptor beta chains below, sequenced in a study of cytomegalovirus exposure and HLA in healthy donors. PCR involved 60 Vbeta and 13 Jbeta primers. Produced via immunoSEQ multiplex PCR; TCRdb's table is partial and in-frame only. The sample has about 98,000 clones; approximately 79% are singletons. The sample consisted of PBMCs. The receptors shown here come from a male donor in good health and CMV-seronegative.

This clone was detected once. The junction and the germline gene differ at one end; a read error may be behind it. J is TRBJ2-5 and V is TRBV15; no clear D gene. The germline CDR1 and CDR2 sequences are LNHNV and YYDKDF (reference sequence). The CDR3 sequence is 13 residues long. CDR3 in DNA: TGTGCCGCCAGCAGAGATCTCCAAGAGACCCAGTACTTC. Amino acid sequence: CAASRDLQETQYF.

This chain joins TRBV29-1 and TRBJ1-1; D perhaps matches TRBD1 (6 bases). Germline CDR1 reads SQVTM; CDR2 reads ANQGSEA. The CDR3 extends over 13 amino acids. The ends were cut back, 6 bases at V and 5 bases at J, with 16 bases in the middle. DNA for the CDR3: TGCAGCGTCATTATACAGGGTCGGACTGAAGCTTTCTTT. It specifies CSVIIQGRTEAFF.